These 26 T cell receptor beta chains were all obtained from the same sample, sequenced in a study of cytomegalovirus exposure and HLA in healthy donors. The PCR used 60 Vbeta and 13 Jbeta primers. Sequencing was performed with immunoSEQ multiplex PCR; in TCRdb, only in-frame clones are kept and a portion is missing. The specimen's table records around 150,000 clones. The sample consisted of PBMCs. Every receptor here comes from an older woman in good health and CMV-seronegative.

The genes are TRBV18 and TRBJ2-7; 7 nucleotides line up with TRBD1. Per the germline V gene, CDR1 is KGHSH and CDR2 is LQKENI. Trimming took 6 bases from V and 4 from J; bases not matched to a gene: 6. This CDR3 spans 13 amino acids. As DNA, the CDR3 is TGTGCCAGCTCGCCGGGACAGATATACGAGCAGTACTTC. It encodes CASSPGQIYEQYF.

The chain uses TRBV5-1 and TRBJ2-7; 7 positions match TRBD2. Germline CDR1 SGHRS, CDR2 YFSETQ. J gave up 6 bases and V 4 bases, and 13 bases lay outside the gene matches. The CDR3 is 15 residues long. CDR3 loop: CASSPRGRAEGEQYF. CDR3 nucleotides: TGCGCCAGCAGCCCCCGCGGGAGAGCGGAGGGCGAGCAGTACTTC.

The chain uses TRBV7-8 and TRBJ1-1, with TRBD1 matching over 9 bases. CDR3 length equals 14 residues. CDR1 is SGHVS and CDR2 is FQNEAQ in the germline V gene. The V gene end was trimmed by 5 bases and the J gene end by 5 bases; junction bases not matched to a gene: 6. CDR3 in DNA: TGTGCCAGCAGCGTACAGGGGGCGGCTACTGAAGCTTTCTTT. It is translated as CASSVQGAATEAFF. Filled out from reference TRBV7-8 and TRBJ1-1, the complete variable domain reads GAGVSQSPRYKVAKRGQDVALRCDPISGHVSLFWYQQALGQGPEFLTYFQNEAQLDKSGLPSDRFFAERPEGSVSTLKIQRTQQEDSAVYLCASSVQGAATEAFFGQGTRLTVV.

Details on this clone: The junction does not match germline at one end; this may be a read error. The chain links TRBV11-2 to TRBJ2-1, with TRBD2 matching over 9 bases. Germline V gives CDR1 SGHAT, CDR2 FQNNGV. The CDR3 has 17 amino acids. The DNA of the CDR3 is TGTGCCAGCAGATTCACGAGGGGACCGGGACTAGCTGAACGGAGAGTCTTC. Translating gives CASRFTRGPGLAERRVF.

The chain carries TRBV6-5 and TRBJ1-5; TRBD1 is a possible D gene (6 bases). The CDR3 contains 14 residues. V was pared by 7 bases and J by 1 base, with 11 bases between. The germline gives CDR1 MNHEY, CDR2 SVGAGI. The CDR3 here is CASKGGGSNQPQHF. The DNA of the CDR3 is TGTGCCAGCAAGGGAGGGGGGAGCAATCAGCCCCAGCATTTT.

This chain links TRBV7-3 with TRBJ2-3, with D possibly matching TRBD1 (5 bases). V was shortened by 5 bases and J by 0 bases, with 15 bases between the two germline ends. Germline-derived CDR1 and CDR2 are SGHTA and FQGTGA. The length of the CDR3 is 16 residues. CDR3 bases: TGTGCCAGCAGCAGAAGGGGTCGAGAGAGCACAGATACGCAGTATTTT. It is translated as CASSRRGRESTDTQYF.

The V gene is TRBV9, the J gene TRBJ2-7; 9 nucleotides line up with TRBD1. The CDR3 is made up of 14 amino acids. Germline-derived CDR1 and CDR2 are SGDLS and YYNGEE. V lost 7 bases to trimming and J lost 0 bases; unmatched junction nucleotides: 5. The CDR3 is CASGPGQGSYEQYF. The CDR3 nucleotides read TGTGCCAGCGGACCGGGACAGGGCTCCTACGAGCAGTACTTC.

V gene TRBV25-1 combines with J gene TRBJ2-1; the match to TRBD2 covers 7 bases. The germline CDR1 and CDR2 sequences are MGHDK and SYGVNS. The J segment lost 7 bases and the V segment lost 6 bases, leaving 12 bases of the junction unmatched. This CDR3 has 15 residues. DNA of the CDR3: TGTGCCAGCAGGAGAAGTGGTGGGGGGGGTAATGAGCAGTTCTTC. Protein: CASRRSGGGGNEQFF.

This chain links TRBV19 with TRBJ2-1; tentative D call: TRBD2 (5 bases). Trimming took off 8 bases at V and 7 bases at J, with 21 bases between the two ends. CDR3 length: 15 residues. Germline loops: CDR1 LNHDA, CDR2 SQIVND (reference sequence). The CDR3 protein is CASDPSDRGLNEQFF. The CDR3, as DNA: TGTGCCAGTGACCCTTCTGATCGGGGTTTAAATGAGCAGTTCTTC.

The genes are TRBV5-4 and TRBJ1-4, with a possible D match to TRBD1 (6 bases). The germline V gene has CDR1 SGHNT and CDR2 YYREEE (reference sequence). V lost 1 base to trimming and J lost 8 bases, with 9 bases between them. The CDR3 runs 13 residues. CDR3 sequence (DNA): TGTGCCAGCAGCTTGACAGGGAACGAAAAACTGTTTTTT. Protein: CASSLTGNEKLFF.

The gene calls are TRBV14 and TRBJ2-7; D remains ambiguous. The CDR3 has 13 amino acids. CDR1 is SGHDN and CDR2 is FVKESK in the germline V gene. With 2 bases removed from V and 3 bases from J, the gap between germline ends came to 8 bases. The CDR3 coding sequence is TGTGCCAGCAGCCAACTACCTATCTACGAGCAGTACTTC. Its protein is CASSQLPIYEQYF.

DNA for the CDR3: TGTGCCAGCAGTTTTTCTTCGGTGTATGCTTTCTTT. Its protein product is CASSFSSVYAFF. This chain joins TRBV28 and TRBJ1-1; no clear D. This CDR3 is built from 12 residues. V lost 3 bases and J lost 11, with 13 bases in between. Germline CDR1 is MDHEN and CDR2 is SYDVKM.

The chain employs TRBV21-1 and TRBJ2-2; TRBD1 is the table's D call, not checked against the DNA. TRBV21-1 is a known pseudogene. This CDR3 is 18 amino acids long. As DNA, the CDR3 is TGTGCCAGCAGCACAGCACGACAGGGGCCATCCAGGGCCGGGGAGCTGTTTTTT. This codes for CASSTARQGPSRAGELFF.

V is TRBV4-1 and J is TRBJ2-5, with 9 bases identical to TRBD2. From germline, CDR1 is MGHRA and CDR2 YSYEKL. CDR3 length equals 15 residues. Unmatched junction bases numbered 6, after V lost 5 bases and J lost 2 bases. The CDR3 sequence is CASSTQTSGQETQYF. The CDR3 nucleotides read TGCGCCAGCAGCACCCAAACTAGCGGGCAAGAGACCCAGTACTTC.

The V gene is TRBV5-5, the J gene TRBJ1-1; D is ambiguous. Trimming removed 0 bases from V and 0 bases from J, with 9 bases in between. Germline CDR1 is SGHKS and CDR2 is YYEKEE (reference sequence). This CDR3 contains 15 residues. CDR3 amino acids: CASSLGSGVNTEAFF. The CDR3 DNA reads as TGTGCCAGCAGCTTGGGGAGCGGGGTGAACACTGAAGCTTTCTTT.

V is TRBV7-2 and J is TRBJ2-2; no clear D. V gave up 2 bases and J gave up 1 base, with 8 bases separating them. Germline V CDR1 and CDR2: SGHTA, FQGNSA. The CDR3 runs 15 residues. CDR3 loop: CASSLYGQNTGELFF. CDR3 DNA sequence: TGTGCCAGCAGCTTATATGGGCAGAACACCGGGGAGCTGTTTTTT.

The chain is built from TRBV5-1 and TRBJ2-7; tentative D call: TRBD2 (5 bases). From germline, CDR1 is SGHRS and CDR2 YFSETQ. This CDR3 is 12 amino acids long. V gave up 0 bases and J gave up 6 bases, with 7 bases separating them. The CDR3 loop is CASSLGAGEQYF. The CDR3, as DNA: TGCGCCAGCAGCTTGGGGGCGGGCGAGCAGTACTTC.

As concerns this clone: Other DNA sequences in this specimen translate into the identical CDR3. The chain combines TRBV7-3 with TRBJ2-7; 8 bases line up with TRBD1. This CDR3 is 14 amino acids long. The germline gives CDR1 SGHTA, CDR2 FQGTGA. The junction had 5 bases not matched to a gene; V was cut back by 4 bases and J by 3 bases. This CDR3 reads CASSSGQGSYEQYF. CDR3 in DNA: TGTGCCAGCAGCTCAGGACAGGGCAGCTACGAGCAGTACTTC.

The chain combines TRBV19 with TRBJ2-1; D perhaps matches TRBD1 (6 bases). CDR1 and CDR2 (germline): LNHDA, SQIVND (reference sequence). The CDR3 consists of 17 residues. Trimming left V 2 bases short and J 3 bases short, with 17 bases between. The DNA for the CDR3 is TGTGCCAGTAGTATAAGCCCCCCAGGACAGATCTACAATGAGCAGTTCTTC. Translation gives CASSISPPGQIYNEQFF.

This chain's CDR3 is CARPLWAGLEEQYF. Written as DNA, the CDR3 is TGTGCCAGACCCCTCTGGGCGGGGTTGGAAGAGCAGTACTTC. The V call is TRBV6-5, the J call TRBJ2-5, with a tentative D call TRBD2 (6 bases). The germline V and J ends were trimmed by 9 bases and 11 bases, with 25 bases remaining between them. This CDR3 region has 14 residues. Per the germline V gene, CDR1 is MNHEY and CDR2 is SVGAGI.

This chain links TRBV30 with TRBJ2-7; 12 bases agree with TRBD2. CDR3 length: 18 amino acids. Looked up from germline, CDR1 is GTSNPN and CDR2 is SVGIG (reference sequence). The V gene end was trimmed by 5 bases and the J gene end by 1 base; junction bases not matched to a gene: 15. The CDR3 DNA sequence: TGTGCCTGGTCTCCCCGGACTAGCGGGGTCCCAAGGTCCTACGAGCAGTACTTC. This codes for CAWSPRTSGVPRSYEQYF.

V is TRBV29-1 and J is TRBJ1-3; 10 nucleotides line up with TRBD1. The V gene's germline CDR1 is SQVTM and CDR2 ANQGSEA. The J segment lost 0 bases and the V segment lost 6 bases, leaving 5 bases of the junction unmatched. This CDR3 comprises 15 residues. The CDR3 loop reads CSVGQGRNSGNTIYF. CDR3 bases: TGCAGCGTGGGACAGGGGAGAAACTCTGGAAACACCATATATTTT.

This chain uses TRBV4-2 with TRBJ1-1; D unclear. The CDR3 runs 14 residues. V lost 10 bases, J lost 0 bases, and 15 bases lay in between. The germline V gene encodes CDR1 LGHNA and CDR2 YNFKEQ. The CDR3 region is CATSPPSVNTEAFF. For the CDR3, the DNA is TGTGCCACCTCACCCCCTAGCGTGAACACTGAAGCTTTCTTT.

The rearrangement uses TRBV7-9 and TRBJ2-3; 11 bases fit TRBD1. This CDR3 comprises 17 residues. The junction had 14 bases not matched to a gene; V was cut back by 4 bases and J by 8 bases. Germline V lookup: CDR1 SEHNR, CDR2 FQNEAQ (reference sequence). The CDR3: CASSSKDRDRGARTQYF. The CDR3 coding sequence is TGTGCCAGCAGCTCCAAGGACCGGGACAGGGGGGCGCGTACGCAGTATTTT.

This chain uses TRBV11-2 with TRBJ1-1; no clear D gene. The germline gives CDR1 SGHAT, CDR2 FQNNGV. The V gene lost 3 bases and the J gene lost 1 base, with 6 bases spanning the gap. This CDR3 has 13 amino acids. CDR3 sequence (DNA): TGTGCCAGCAGCTTTGAGGGGAACACTGAAGCTTTCTTT. This gives the protein CASSFEGNTEAFF.

The gene calls are TRBV27 and TRBJ2-5, with D possibly matching TRBD1 (5 bases). With the DNA end fitting TRBJ2-7 better, the J assignment may be wrong. Germline V gives CDR1 MNHEY, CDR2 SMNVEV (reference sequence). CDR3 length: 11 residues. CDR3 sequence (DNA): TGTGCCAGCAGTCAGGGTTTCGAGCAGTACTTC. Its translation is CASSQGFEQYF.